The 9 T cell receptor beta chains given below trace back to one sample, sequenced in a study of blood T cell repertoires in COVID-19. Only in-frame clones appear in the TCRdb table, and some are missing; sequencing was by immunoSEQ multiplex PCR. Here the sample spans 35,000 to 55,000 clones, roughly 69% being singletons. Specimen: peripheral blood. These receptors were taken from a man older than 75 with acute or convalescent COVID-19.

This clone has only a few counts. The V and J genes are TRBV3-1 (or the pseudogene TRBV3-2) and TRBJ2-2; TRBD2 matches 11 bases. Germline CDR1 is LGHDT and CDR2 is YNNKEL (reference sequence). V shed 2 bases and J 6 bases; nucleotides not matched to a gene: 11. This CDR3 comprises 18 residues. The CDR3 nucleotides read TGTGCCAGCAGCCAACAGACTAGCGGGAAGAATTGGGCCGGGGAGCTGTTTTTT. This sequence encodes CASSQQTSGKNWAGELFF.

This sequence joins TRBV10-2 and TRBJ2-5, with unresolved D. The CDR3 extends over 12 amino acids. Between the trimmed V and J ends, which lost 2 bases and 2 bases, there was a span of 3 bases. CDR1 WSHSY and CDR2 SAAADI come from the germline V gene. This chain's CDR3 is CASSERQETQYF. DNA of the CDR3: TGCGCCAGCAGTGAGCGGCAAGAGACCCAGTACTTC.

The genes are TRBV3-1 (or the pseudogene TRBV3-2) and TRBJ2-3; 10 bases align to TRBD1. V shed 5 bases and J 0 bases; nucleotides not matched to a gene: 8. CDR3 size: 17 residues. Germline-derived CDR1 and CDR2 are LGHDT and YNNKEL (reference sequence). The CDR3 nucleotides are TGTGCCAGCAGCAGGACCGGGACAGGGGCTAGCACAGATACGCAGTATTTT. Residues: CASSRTGTGASTDTQYF.

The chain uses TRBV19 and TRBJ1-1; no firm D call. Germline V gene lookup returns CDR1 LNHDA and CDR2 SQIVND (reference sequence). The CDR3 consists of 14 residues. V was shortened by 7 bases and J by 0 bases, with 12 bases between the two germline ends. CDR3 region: CASKGGVLNTEAFF. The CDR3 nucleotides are TGTGCCAGTAAGGGAGGCGTATTGAACACTGAAGCTTTCTTT. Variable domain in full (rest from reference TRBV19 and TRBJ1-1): DGGITQSPKYLFRKEGQNVTLSCEQNLNHDAMYWYRQDPGQGLRLIYYSQIVNDFQKGDIAEGYSVSREKKESFPLTVTSAQKNPTAFYLCASKGGVLNTEAFFGQGTRLTVV.

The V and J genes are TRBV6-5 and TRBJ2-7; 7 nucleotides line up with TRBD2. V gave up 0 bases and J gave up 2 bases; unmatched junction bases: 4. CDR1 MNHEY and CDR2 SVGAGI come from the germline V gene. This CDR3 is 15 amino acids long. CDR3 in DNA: TGTGCCAGCAGTTACTCGCAGGGAGGGGCCTACGAGCAGTACTTC. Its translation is CASSYSQGGAYEQYF.

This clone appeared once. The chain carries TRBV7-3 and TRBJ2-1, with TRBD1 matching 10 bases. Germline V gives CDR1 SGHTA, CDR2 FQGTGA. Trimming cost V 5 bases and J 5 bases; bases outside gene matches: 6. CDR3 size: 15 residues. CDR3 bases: TGTGCCAGCAGCCCGCGGACAGGGGGGCACAATGAGCAGTTCTTC. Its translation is CASSPRTGGHNEQFF.

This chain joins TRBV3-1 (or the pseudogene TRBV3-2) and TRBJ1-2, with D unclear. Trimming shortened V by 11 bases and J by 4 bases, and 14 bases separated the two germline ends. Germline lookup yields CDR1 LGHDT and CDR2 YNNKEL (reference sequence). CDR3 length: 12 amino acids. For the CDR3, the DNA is TGTGCCGCCAACAGTCCCGGCTATGGCTACACCTTC. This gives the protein CAANSPGYGYTF.

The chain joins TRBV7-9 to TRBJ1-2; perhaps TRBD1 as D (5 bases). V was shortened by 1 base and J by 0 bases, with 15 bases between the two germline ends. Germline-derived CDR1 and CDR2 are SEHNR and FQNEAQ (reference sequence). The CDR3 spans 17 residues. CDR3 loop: CASSLVTAIGSNYGYTF. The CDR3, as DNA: TGTGCCAGCAGCTTAGTGACAGCTATCGGGTCTAACTATGGCTACACCTTC.

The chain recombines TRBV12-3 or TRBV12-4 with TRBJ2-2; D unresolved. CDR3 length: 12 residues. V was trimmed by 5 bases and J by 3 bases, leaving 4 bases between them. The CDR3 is CASSPDTGELFF. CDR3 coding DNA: TGTGCCAGCAGTCCGGACACCGGGGAGCTGTTTTTT.